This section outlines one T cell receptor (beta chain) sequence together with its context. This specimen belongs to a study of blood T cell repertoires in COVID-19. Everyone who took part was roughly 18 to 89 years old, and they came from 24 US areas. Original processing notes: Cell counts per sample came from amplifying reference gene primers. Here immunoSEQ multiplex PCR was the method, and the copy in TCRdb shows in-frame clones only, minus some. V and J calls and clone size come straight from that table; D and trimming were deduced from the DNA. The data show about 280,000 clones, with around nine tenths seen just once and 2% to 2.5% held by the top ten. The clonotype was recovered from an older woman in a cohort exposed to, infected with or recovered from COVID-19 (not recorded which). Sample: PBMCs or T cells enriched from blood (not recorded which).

The CDR3 is CASSMTGEQFF. In DNA form, the CDR3 reads TGTGCCAGTAGTATGACAGGGGAGCAGTTCTTC. The J gene is TRBJ2-1, the V gene TRBV19, with TRBD1 matching over 7 bases. The CDR3 has 11 residues. Germline values: CDR1 LNHDA, CDR2 SQIVND (reference sequence). Unmatched junction bases numbered 0, after V lost 3 bases and J lost 10 bases.